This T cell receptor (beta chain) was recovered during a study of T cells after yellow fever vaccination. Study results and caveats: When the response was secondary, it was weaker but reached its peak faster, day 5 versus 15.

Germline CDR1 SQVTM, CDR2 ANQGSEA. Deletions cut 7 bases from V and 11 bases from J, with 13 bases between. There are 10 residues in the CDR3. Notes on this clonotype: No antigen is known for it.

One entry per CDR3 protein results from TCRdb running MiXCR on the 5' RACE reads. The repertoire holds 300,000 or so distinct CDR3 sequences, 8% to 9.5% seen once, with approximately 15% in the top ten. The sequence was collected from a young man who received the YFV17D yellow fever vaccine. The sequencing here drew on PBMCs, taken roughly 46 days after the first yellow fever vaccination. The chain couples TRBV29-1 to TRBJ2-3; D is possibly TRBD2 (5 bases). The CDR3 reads CSGGEEEQYF. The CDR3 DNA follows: TGCAGCGGGGGAGAGGAGGAGCAGTATTTT.